Each of the 22 T cell receptor beta chains below was sequenced from the same sample in a study of T cell clonality in common variable immunodeficiency. The table came from immunoSEQ multiplex PCR; TCRdb's copy has only in-frame clones and leaves some out. The sample includes around 55,000 clones, none of them occurring once. Sequenced material: peripheral blood mononuclear cells. These receptors were obtained from a person aged 18 to 70 in good health.

This clone was picked up many times. The sequence runs out 3 residues before the end of the CDR3; the remainder is reconstructed from the germline J gene. This chain uses TRBV18 with TRBJ1-3, with a possible D match to TRBD1 (6 bases). The germline V gene has CDR1 KGHSH and CDR2 LQKENI. This CDR3 is built from 15 residues. Trimming removed 3 bases from V and 0 bases from J, with 9 bases in between. This CDR3 is CASSPMTGSGNTIYF. The part of the CDR3 DNA that was read is TGTGCCAGCTCACCGATGACAGGCTCTGGAAACACC. The complete variable domain, with remaining parts taken from reference TRBV18 and TRBJ1-3, reads NAGVMQNPRHLVRRRGQEARLRCSPMKGHSHVYWYRQLPEEGLKFMVYLQKENIIDESGMPKERFSAEFPKEGPSILRIQQVVRGDSAAYFCASSPMTGSGNTIYFGEGSWLTVV.

This clone was seen many times. From the germline J gene comes the end of the CDR3, since the read stops 3 residues before it. This chain joins TRBV9 and TRBJ1-2; 8 bases align to TRBD1. This CDR3 contains 14 residues. Germline-derived CDR1 and CDR2 are SGDLS and YYNGEE. V shed 2 bases and J 4 bases; nucleotides not matched to a gene: 4. The DNA read from the CDR3 is TGTGCCAGCAGCGTGGACAGGGTCGGCTATGGC. Protein: CASSVDRVGYG. The CDR3 reads in full as CASSVDRVGYGYTF.

This clone was observed many times. Coverage ceases 3 residues before the CDR3 finishes, and the germline J gene fills in the end. The chain is built from TRBV20-1 and TRBJ2-1; TRBD2 aligns across 10 bases. Germline lookup yields CDR1 DFQATT and CDR2 SNEGSKA (reference sequence). The V gene end was trimmed by 3 bases and the J gene end by 6 bases; junction bases not matched to a gene: 11. The CDR3 is 16 amino acids. CDR3 DNA, as far as it was read: TGCAGTGCTAGGACCCTACGACTAGCGGGCATCAATGAG. This codes for CSARTLRLAGINE. The complete CDR3 protein is CSARTLRLAGINEQFF.

This clone appeared many times. Incomplete CDR3 DNA: TGTGCCAGCAGTACTATTACGGGGGAGACC. Translating it yields CASSTITGET. The whole CDR3 region reads CASSTITGETQYF. The rearrangement joins TRBV9 to TRBJ2-5; a possible D gene is TRBD2 (5 bases). The read terminates 3 residues ahead of where the CDR3 ends, so the germline J gene completes it. V lost 5 bases and J 5 bases, leaving 13 bases between the germline ends. There are 13 residues in the CDR3. Germline CDR1 is SGDLS and CDR2 is YYNGEE. Together with reference TRBV9 and TRBJ2-5, the CDR3 gives the full variable domain: DSGVTQTPKHLITATGQRVTLRCSPRSGDLSVYWYQQSLDQGLQFLIQYYNGEERAKGNILERFSAQQFPDLHSELNLSSLELGDSALYFCASSTITGETQYFGPGTRLLVL.

This clone was seen ten or more times. The CDR3: CASSFRNGGEQFF. Partial CDR3 DNA: TGTGCCAGCAGCTTTCGAAACGGCGGTGAG. V usage is TRBV7-3 and J usage is TRBJ2-1; D is undetermined. The read ends 3 residues early relative to the CDR3; the germline J gene fills the gap. V lost 3 bases and J lost 9, with 12 bases in between. Germline V lookup: CDR1 SGHTA, CDR2 FQGTGA. The CDR3 extends over 13 amino acids.

At least ten counts were recorded for this clone. The sequenced fragment ends 3 residues before the CDR3 boundary, so the rest is inferred from the germline J gene. This sequence joins TRBV11-2 and TRBJ2-1; no clear D gene. The germline CDR1 and CDR2 sequences are SGHAT and FQNNGV. This CDR3 spans 12 amino acids. The V gene lost 1 base and the J gene lost 9 bases, with 7 bases spanning the gap. Here the CDR3 reads CASSLARAEQFF. CDR3 DNA (partial): TGTGCCAGCAGCTTAGCGCGCGCTGAG.

This clone was observed a handful of times. The sequenced part of the CDR3 DNA is TGTGCCAGCTCATCTACAATCGGGACAGGGGTTTATGGT. It encodes CASSSTIGTGVYG. The CDR3 reads in full as CASSSTIGTGVYGQYF. The chain joins TRBV18 to TRBJ2-4; 10 nucleotides match TRBD1. The read terminates 3 residues ahead of where the CDR3 ends, so the germline J gene completes it. The CDR3 spans 16 residues. Per germline, CDR1 KGHSH and CDR2 LQKENI.

This clone was observed many times. Read sequence stops 3 residues before the CDR3 end, and the germline J gene provides the missing end. This chain joins TRBV2 and TRBJ1-2; D is undetermined. Between the trimmed V and J ends, which lost 3 bases and 7 bases, there was a span of 15 bases. The CDR3 consists of 14 residues. The germline CDR1 and CDR2 sequences are SNHLY and FYNNEI. CDR3 region: CASSDASVRSGYTF. The CDR3 DNA, read in part, is TGTGCCAGCAGTGACGCATCGGTTAGATCTGGC.

This clone showed up many times. The read ends 3 residues before the CDR3 terminus; that terminus is restored from the germline J gene. This rearrangement joins TRBV18 to TRBJ2-2; perhaps TRBD2 as D (5 bases). Trimming pared 0 bases from V and 0 bases from J, leaving 17 bases between. CDR3 length: 19 residues. In germline, CDR1 is KGHSH, CDR2 LQKENI. The CDR3 sequence: CASSPPSGRSLTNTGELFF. The CDR3 bases that were read are TGTGCCAGCTCACCACCAAGCGGCAGGTCCCTAACGAACACCGGGGAG.

This clone was seen repeatedly, ten times or more. Sequencing ends 3 residues short of the CDR3 end; the germline J gene provides the rest. This sequence joins TRBV30 and TRBJ1-6, with 8 bases that match TRBD1. Germline V CDR1 and CDR2: GTSNPN, SVGIG (reference sequence). This CDR3 contains 15 residues. V shed 3 bases and J 7 bases; nucleotides not matched to a gene: 8. CDR3 sequence reads: CAWRAGTGPNSPLHF. Incomplete CDR3 DNA: TGTGCCTGGAGAGCCGGGACAGGACCGAATTCACCC.

This clone has ten or more counts. With the read ending 3 residues before the CDR3 end, the germline J gene is used to fill in that end. The chain has TRBV20-1 and TRBJ1-4; 8 bases align to TRBD1. The CDR3 length is 17 residues. Germline values: CDR1 DFQATT, CDR2 SNEGSKA (reference sequence). V was pared by 1 base and J by 6 bases, with 13 bases of the junction left unmatched. CDR3 in amino acids: CSARGDRPWRLDEKLFF. Incomplete CDR3 DNA: TGCAGTGCTAGAGGGGACAGGCCCTGGCGACTTGATGAAAAA.

This clone was observed a handful of times. CDR3 sequence reads: CASSPPLGLGQYF. The part of the CDR3 DNA that was read is TGTGCCAGCTCACCACCGCTCGGACTTGGT. The chain combines TRBV18 with TRBJ2-4; D possibly corresponds to TRBD2 (5 bases). The read finishes 3 residues shy of the CDR3 end, and the germline J gene is used to complete it. Germline V gives CDR1 KGHSH, CDR2 LQKENI. This CDR3 is built from 13 residues.

This clone was seen repeatedly, ten times or more. The read halts 3 residues ahead of the CDR3 end, with the missing end drawn from the germline J gene. The chain couples TRBV19 to TRBJ1-5, with D possibly matching TRBD1 (6 bases). There are 14 residues in the CDR3. Deletions cut 5 bases from V and 7 bases from J, with 15 bases between. CDR1 is LNHDA and CDR2 is SQIVND in the germline V gene (reference sequence). The CDR3: CASSLRQVGQPQHF. Incomplete CDR3 DNA: TGTGCCAGTAGTCTAAGACAGGTCGGCCAGCCC.

This clone showed up many times. The read halts 3 residues ahead of the CDR3 end, with the missing end drawn from the germline J gene. V gene TRBV20-1 combines with J gene TRBJ2-5, with 8 positions matching TRBD1. Germline V gene sequence: CDR1 DFQATT, CDR2 SNEGSKA (reference sequence). The junction had 23 bases not matched to a gene; V was cut back by 5 bases and J by 0 bases. CDR3 length: 20 amino acids. The CDR3 loop reads CSARTGGILVQGGNQETQYF. CDR3 bases read: TGCAGTGCTCGGACAGGAGGAATTCTCGTACAGGGGGGCAACCAAGAGACC.

This clone was counted only a few times. The CDR3 extends 3 residues past the end of the read, so its final part is completed from the germline J gene. The chain carries TRBV11-3 and TRBJ2-1; TRBD2 matches at 8 bases. The CDR3 is made up of 14 amino acids. With 3 bases clipped from V and 6 bases from J, the junction kept 4 bases outside the gene matches. Germline lookup yields CDR1 SGHNT and CDR2 YENEEA. Incomplete CDR3 DNA: TGTGCCAGCAGCTTGAGCGGGAGTCGCAATGAG. Residues: CASSLSGSRNE. The full CDR3 is CASSLSGSRNEQFF.

This clone was observed at least ten times. The read finishes 3 residues shy of the CDR3 end, and the germline J gene is used to complete it. This sequence joins TRBV7-3 and TRBJ2-1; 9 nucleotides match TRBD1. The germline V gene encodes CDR1 SGHTA and CDR2 FQGTGA. The V segment lost 6 bases and the J segment 7 bases; nucleotides outside the gene matches: 10. This CDR3 contains 15 residues. The sequenced part of the CDR3 DNA is TGTGCCAGCAGGCTGGGACAGGGCTTGTCGAATGAG. Protein sequence: CASRLGQGLSNE. The CDR3 reads in full as CASRLGQGLSNEQFF.

This clone was seen many times. CDR3 DNA, as far as it was read: TGTGCCAGCAGCCAAGATCAGGGACATCCGGCGGGTTCA. Residues: CASSQDQGHPAGS. The full CDR3 protein reads CASSQDQGHPAGSAFF. The chain joins TRBV14 to TRBJ1-1; maybe TRBD1 (6 bases). The CDR3 is cut off 3 residues early in the read; its end comes from the germline J gene. The germline gives CDR1 SGHDN, CDR2 FVKESK. CDR3 size: 16 residues.

The table lists this clone with many counts. The read terminates 3 residues before the CDR3 end, so the remaining end is supplied by the germline J gene. The rearrangement joins TRBV5-4 to TRBJ2-2, with D unresolved. Trimming pared 4 bases from V and 5 bases from J, leaving 15 bases between. The CDR3 spans 15 residues. The V gene's germline CDR1 is SGHNT and CDR2 YYREEE (reference sequence). CDR3 in amino acids: CASSPPFPRTGELFF. The sequenced CDR3 bases are TGTGCCAGCAGCCCCCCCTTCCCAAGGACCGGGGAG.

This clone was seen at least ten times. Read sequence stops 3 residues before the CDR3 end, and the germline J gene provides the missing end. The rearrangement uses TRBV5-1 and TRBJ2-5; a weak D match, TRBD1 (5 bases). Germline assignment: CDR1 SGHRS and CDR2 YFSETQ. The CDR3 spans 15 residues. V gave up 2 bases and J gave up 5 bases, with 16 bases separating them. Partial CDR3 DNA: TGCGCCAGCAGCTTCCATGGGGCGCTTGAGGAGACC. It encodes CASSFHGALEET. The CDR3 reads in full as CASSFHGALEETQYF.

Ten or more counts support this clone. The observed sequence ends 3 residues before the CDR3 terminus, with the missing tail filled in from the germline J gene. The chain couples TRBV19 to TRBJ2-5, with 7 bases that match TRBD1. CDR1 is LNHDA and CDR2 is SQIVND in the germline V gene (reference sequence). J gave up 5 bases and V 0 bases, and 12 bases lay outside the gene matches. The CDR3 is 17 residues long. The part of the CDR3 DNA that was read is TGTGCCAGTAGTATAGACCCCCCGACAGGGTGGCGGGAGACC. Translation gives CASSIDPPTGWRET. The full CDR3 reads CASSIDPPTGWRETQYF.

This clone was seen repeatedly, ten times or more. The DNA ends 3 residues before the CDR3 does, and the rest of the CDR3 is filled in from the germline J gene. J is TRBJ2-3 and V is TRBV30, with 7 positions matching TRBD2. This CDR3 spans 12 amino acids. Per germline, CDR1 GTSNPN and CDR2 SVGIG (reference sequence). CDR3 DNA, as far as it was read: TGTGCCCAGGACCAGGCGGGAGAGACG. It is translated as CAQDQAGET. The entire CDR3 protein reads CAQDQAGETQYF.

This clone occurred a few times. The DNA ends 3 residues before the CDR3 does, and the rest of the CDR3 is filled in from the germline J gene. This sequence joins TRBV5-1 and TRBJ1-1, with D perhaps matching TRBD1 (5 bases). The length of the CDR3 is 15 residues. Trimming pared 0 bases from V and 4 bases from J, leaving 13 bases between. Germline-derived CDR1 and CDR2 are SGHRS and YFSETQ. The CDR3 region is CASSLAGGRSTEAFF. The sequenced part of the CDR3 DNA is TGCGCCAGCAGCTTGGCCGGGGGGAGAAGCACTGAA.